These T cell receptor beta chains were read from a single sample in a study of shared clonotypes between healthy human individuals. Only in-frame clones appear in the TCRdb table, and some are missing; sequencing was by immunoSEQ multiplex PCR. Altogether hundreds of thousands of clones are present, roughly 80% being singletons, with the ten largest covering around 13%. Input material: PBMCs. The source of these receptors is a woman aged 40 to 50 in good health. Some clones in this sample may be carry-over from other donors' samples. Each CDR3 is given with its conserved first and last residue. D genes are given only for firm matches. Part of the rows lack a size; the others show once, few, many or a class for expanded clones.

d_call	v_call	clone_size	j_call	cdr3_nt	cdr3_aa
NA	TRBV5-6	NA	TRBJ2-3	TGTGCCAGCAGCTTGGGGGCCGGCACAGATACGCAGTATTTT	CASSLGAGTDTQYF
TRBD2	TRBV19	NA	TRBJ2-4	TGTGCCAGTAGTTCATTGGCGGGGGAAGCCAAAAACATTCAGTACTTC	CASSSLAGEAKNIQYF
TRBD1	TRBV28	NA	TRBJ2-5	TGTGCCAGCGGGCGACCCGGGACAGCGATAAGGGAGCAGTACTTC	CASGRPGTAIREQYF
NA	TRBV11-2	few	TRBJ1-5	TGTGCCAGCAGCTTAGGGCCTAATCAGCCCCAGCATTTT	CASSLGPNQPQHF
TRBD2	TRBV5-4	NA	TRBJ2-1	TGTGCCAGCAGCAGAGCACTAGCGGGAGGTTTCAGCAATGAGCAGTTCTTC	CASSRALAGGFSNEQFF
NA	TRBV10-3	NA	TRBJ1-2	TGTGCCATTGCGGCCACTAACTATGGCTACACCTTC	CAIAATNYGYTF
TRBD1	TRBV7-9	NA	TRBJ2-1	TGTGCCAGCAGCTTAGCGAAGCCAGGGGGGTTCTTC	CASSLAKPGGFF
TRBD1	TRBV11-2	NA	TRBJ2-1	TGTGCCAGCAGCTTAGGGACAGGGGTCGATGAGCAGTTCTTC	CASSLGTGVDEQFF
NA	TRBV19	NA	TRBJ2-1	TGTGCCAGTAGTACCCCAGGAGCCTTCAATGAGCAGTTCTTC	CASSTPGAFNEQFF
TRBD2	TRBV25-1	once	TRBJ2-1	TGTGCCAGCAGTGAATCTAGCGGGAGGACCAATGAGCAGTTCTTC	CASSESSGRTNEQFF
TRBD1	TRBV28	NA	TRBJ1-4	TGTGCCAGCAGTGACAGGGGGCGTAATGAAAAACTGTTTTTT	CASSDRGRNEKLFF
TRBD2	TRBV30	NA	TRBJ2-5	TGTGCCTGGAGTCCGGGACTAGCGGGAGGGGGGGAGACCCAGTACTTC	CAWSPGLAGGGETQYF
TRBD1	TRBV9	many	TRBJ1-2	TGTGCCAGCAGCCCTCGGACAGGGGCGGGAAGTGGCTACACCTTC	CASSPRTGAGSGYTF
TRBD2	TRBV7-9	NA	TRBJ2-5	TGTGCCAGCAGCTTAGGAGGGAGCGGGGCGGGAGACCCGAGAGAGACCCAGTACTTC	CASSLGGSGAGDPRETQYF
TRBD2	TRBV7-9	NA	TRBJ2-7	TGTGCCAGCAGCTTTTGGACTAGCGGGAAGGAGTACGAGCAGTACTTC	CASSFWTSGKEYEQYF
NA	TRBV5-4	NA	TRBJ1-6	TGTGCCAGCAGCTTGGACGGGGGGAGCGGTTCACCCCTCCACTTT	CASSLDGGSGSPLHF
NA	TRBV7-7	NA	TRBJ2-1	TGTGCCAGCAGCTTAGCGGGGGCCTTCAATGAGCAGTTCTTC	CASSLAGAFNEQFF
NA	TRBV5-6	once	TRBJ2-7	TGTGCCAGCAGCAAAGGGGACCGGGCCTACGAGCAGTACTTC	CASSKGDRAYEQYF
NA	TRBV28	once	TRBJ1-1	TGTGCCAGCAGTCCGGGAGGCTTGAACACTGAAGCTTTCTTT	CASSPGGLNTEAFF
NA	TRBV7-9	NA	TRBJ2-3	TGTGCCAGCAGCTTTGGGCCAGATACGCAGTATTTT	CASSFGPDTQYF
NA	TRBV6-5	NA	TRBJ2-1	TGTGCCAGCAGCCGCGACACTTCAATCCATGAGCAGTTCTTC	CASSRDTSIHEQFF
TRBD1	TRBV19	NA	TRBJ1-4	TGTGCCAGTAGCGACAGGGGGCGCACGTATGAAAAACTGTTTTTT	CASSDRGRTYEKLFF
TRBD2	TRBV9	few	TRBJ2-2	TGTGCCAGCAGCTTGACTAGCGGGGACCTCCGAGAGCTGTTTTTT	CASSLTSGDLRELFF
TRBD1	TRBV28	few	TRBJ1-1	TGTGCGGTTGACAGGGTGAGGGGACCTGAAGCTTTCTTT	CAVDRVRGPEAFF
NA	TRBV11-2	NA	TRBJ1-4	TGTGCCAGCAGGAATGCCGGTAATGAAAAACTGTTTTTT	CASRNAGNEKLFF
NA	TRBV11-2	NA	TRBJ2-6	TGTGCCAGCAGCTCTTCTCGGGGGGCCAACGTCCTGACTTTC	CASSSSRGANVLTF
NA	TRBV18	NA	TRBJ1-5	TGTGCCAGCTCACCAATAACGCTCCGGGGGAATCAGCCCCAGCATTTT	CASSPITLRGNQPQHF
NA	TRBV6-1	NA	TRBJ2-3	TGTGCCAGCAGTGAAAGTGCAGTCACAGATACGCAGTATTTT	CASSESAVTDTQYF
TRBD2	TRBV7-3	NA	TRBJ2-5	TGTGCCAGCAGCCTGCAAGCGGGAGGGCAAGAGACCCAGTACTTC	CASSLQAGGQETQYF
NA	TRBV10-3	NA	TRBJ2-3	TGTGCCATCAGTGTAGAAGGGGCGGCAGATACGCAGTATTTT	CAISVEGAADTQYF
NA	TRBV14	NA	TRBJ2-5	TGTGCCAGCAGCACCTCCCCCCGGGTAGGAGAGACCCAGTACTTC	CASSTSPRVGETQYF
NA	TRBV28	NA	TRBJ1-6	TGTGCCAGCAGGGAAGTGGGGAACAGCAATTCACCCCTCCACTTT	CASREVGNSNSPLHF
NA	TRBV6-6	NA	TRBJ2-4	TGTGCCAGCAGTCCCGGGACCAAAAACATTCAGTACTTC	CASSPGTKNIQYF
TRBD1	TRBV5-1	NA	TRBJ2-3	TGCGCCAGCAGCTCAGGGGGAACAGATACGCAGTATTTT	CASSSGGTDTQYF
TRBD1	TRBV7-2	once	TRBJ1-5	TGTGCCAGCAGCCCCCGTCGGACAGGGAATCGCAATCAGCCCCAGCATTTT	CASSPRRTGNRNQPQHF
NA	TRBV6-6	once	TRBJ2-3	TGTGCCAGCAGTTACCGGGACAGCACAGATACGCAGTATTTT	CASSYRDSTDTQYF
TRBD2	TRBV2	few	TRBJ2-1	TGTGCCGGTCAGCGGGAACCCTACAATGAGCAGTTCTTC	CAGQREPYNEQFF
TRBD1	TRBV7-2	NA	TRBJ2-3	TGTGCCAGCAGCTTAGCGGGACAGGGGACAGATACGCAGTATTTT	CASSLAGQGTDTQYF
NA	TRBV6-5	NA	TRBJ1-4	TGTGCCAGCAGTCGGACAGCCTCTAATGAAAAACTGTTTTTT	CASSRTASNEKLFF
TRBD1	TRBV6-5	few	TRBJ1-1	TGTGCCAGCAGTTCCCGGGACAGAGGATCGGCTTTCTTT	CASSSRDRGSAFF